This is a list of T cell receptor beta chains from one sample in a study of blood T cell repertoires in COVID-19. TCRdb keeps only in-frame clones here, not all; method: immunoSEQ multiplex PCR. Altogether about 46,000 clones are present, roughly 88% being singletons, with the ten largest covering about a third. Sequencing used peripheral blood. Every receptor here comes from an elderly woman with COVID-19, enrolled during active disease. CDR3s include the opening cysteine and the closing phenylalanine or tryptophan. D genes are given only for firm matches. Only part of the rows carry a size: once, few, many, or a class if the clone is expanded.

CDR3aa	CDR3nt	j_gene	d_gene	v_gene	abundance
CATRFLGSVGQGANHLMNTEAFF	TGTGCCACCAGGTTCTTGGGGAGCGTGGGACAGGGGGCTAACCATTTAATGAACACTGAAGCTTTCTTT	TRBJ1-1	TRBD1	TRBV24-1	NA
CASSTGTGTFLSYEQYF	TGCGCCAGCAGCACCGGGACAGGGACTTTCCTCTCCTACGAGCAGTACTTC	TRBJ2-7	TRBD1	TRBV5-1	NA
CASSLVGREAEKLFF	TGTGCCAGCAGCTTGGTCGGCAGGGAGGCTGAAAAACTGTTTTTT	TRBJ1-4	NA	TRBV5-6	NA
CASSRTSGHYEQYF	TGTGCCAGCAGTCGGACTAGCGGTCACTACGAGCAGTACTTC	TRBJ2-7	TRBD2	TRBV5-6	few
CASSRDRGRDEKLFF	TGTGCCAGCAGCCGCGACAGGGGGCGGGATGAAAAACTGTTTTTT	TRBJ1-4	TRBD1	TRBV4-2	NA
CASSLYSHSGNTIYF	TGTGCCAGCAGCTTGTATAGCCATTCTGGAAACACCATATATTTT	TRBJ1-3	NA	TRBV5-8	NA
CASSLALTGGVTDTQYF	TGCGCCAGCAGCTTGGCCTTGACAGGGGGAGTCACAGATACGCAGTATTTT	TRBJ2-3	TRBD1	TRBV5-1	NA
CASRPPRAGRAKYEQYF	TGTGCAAGTCGCCCTCCTAGGGCCGGGAGGGCGAAGTACGAGCAGTACTTC	TRBJ2-7	NA	TRBV12-2	once
CASSRTVGTEAFF	TGTGCCAGCAGCAGAACAGTGGGCACTGAAGCTTTCTTT	TRBJ1-1	NA	TRBV7-2	NA
CASSLHRNYEQYF	TGTGCCAGCAGCCTTCACAGGAACTACGAGCAGTACTTC	TRBJ2-7	NA	TRBV11-2	NA
CASSMTSGDYNEQFF	TGTGCCAGTAGTATGACTAGCGGGGACTACAATGAGCAGTTCTTC	TRBJ2-1	TRBD2	TRBV19	NA
CASSIGPTEAFF	TGTGCCAGTAGTATCGGTCCCACTGAAGCTTTCTTT	TRBJ1-1	NA	TRBV19	NA
CASSLRSEQFF	TGTGCCAGCAGCTTACGGAGTGAGCAGTTCTTC	TRBJ2-1	NA	TRBV7-9	NA
CASSEQAIVIF	TGTGCCAGCAGTGAGCAGGCCATAGTAATCTTC	TRBJ2-1	NA	TRBV2	NA
CASSFQGGSGNTIYF	TGCGCCAGCAGCTTCCAGGGGGGATCTGGAAACACCATATATTTT	TRBJ1-3	TRBD1	TRBV5-1	NA
CASSTTDRGPAYEQYF	TGTGCCAGCAGCACTACGGACAGGGGGCCCGCCTACGAGCAGTACTTC	TRBJ2-7	NA	TRBV21-1	NA
CASSPRLAGGPDTQYF	TGTGCCAGCAGCCCCCGACTAGCGGGGGGGCCAGATACGCAGTATTTT	TRBJ2-3	TRBD2	TRBV9	NA
CASSVIGGTQHF	TGTGCCAGCAGTGTCATAGGGGGTACCCAGCATTTT	TRBJ1-5	NA	TRBV2	NA
CASSVEGSNQPQHF	TGTGCCAGCAGCGTAGAGGGGTCCAATCAGCCCCAGCATTTT	TRBJ1-5	NA	TRBV9	NA
CASSLRRNTEAFF	TGTGCCAGCAGTTTACGCAGAAACACTGAAGCTTTCTTT	TRBJ1-1	NA	TRBV28	NA
CATSMYRTSVDNEQFF	TGTGCCACCAGCATGTACCGGACTAGCGTTGACAATGAGCAGTTCTTC	TRBJ2-1	TRBD2	TRBV15	NA
CASRLAGGNEQYF	TGTGCCAGCAGACTAGCGGGAGGAAACGAGCAGTACTTC	TRBJ2-7	TRBD2	TRBV27	once
CASSRPLATKPNEQFF	TGTGCCAGCAGCCGACCACTAGCGACCAAACCAAATGAGCAGTTCTTC	TRBJ2-1	TRBD2	TRBV6-6	NA
CASSFQAGANVLTF	TGTGCCAGCAGCTTCCAAGCGGGGGCCAACGTCCTGACTTTC	TRBJ2-6	NA	TRBV7-3	NA
CASSASGLAGGSGANVLTF	TGTGCCAGCAGCGCCAGTGGACTAGCGGGAGGTTCTGGGGCCAACGTCCTGACTTTC	TRBJ2-6	TRBD2	TRBV9	NA
CASSEVQGGNTEAFF	TGTGCCAGCAGTGAAGTGCAGGGAGGGAACACTGAAGCTTTCTTT	TRBJ1-1	NA	TRBV2	NA
CASSRLAGDKDYEQYF	TGCGCCAGCAGCAGACTAGCGGGGGACAAAGACTACGAGCAGTACTTC	TRBJ2-7	TRBD2	TRBV4-1	once
CASSQGALGANVLTF	TGTGCCAGCTCACAGGGGGCGCTTGGGGCCAACGTCCTGACTTTC	TRBJ2-6	TRBD1	TRBV18	NA
CASSPGLAGPLEQYF	TGCGCCAGCAGCCCGGGACTAGCGGGGCCCCTGGAGCAGTACTTC	TRBJ2-7	TRBD2	TRBV5-1	once
CASSVATGLAGNNEQFF	TGTGCCAGCAGCGTAGCTACGGGACTAGCGGGGAACAATGAGCAGTTCTTC	TRBJ2-1	TRBD2	TRBV9	NA
CASSPPGGWGTGELFF	TGTGCCAGCTCACCCCCAGGGGGCTGGGGCACCGGGGAGCTGTTTTTT	TRBJ2-2	TRBD1	TRBV18	NA
CASSERPLYSQEETQYF	TGCGCCAGCAGTGAGCGACCTTTGTACAGCCAAGAAGAGACCCAGTACTTC	TRBJ2-5	NA	TRBV10-2	NA
CASSNRSSVYNEQFF	TGTGCCAGCAGCAATCGGTCTAGCGTATACAATGAGCAGTTCTTC	TRBJ2-1	NA	TRBV21-1	NA
CASSHRVLRSYNEKLFF	TGTGCCAGCAGTCACAGGGTTTTAAGAAGCTATAATGAAAAACTGTTTTTT	TRBJ1-4	NA	TRBV27	NA
CASSRVDNSPLHF	TGTGCCAGCAGCCGGGTGGATAATTCACCCCTCCACTTT	TRBJ1-6	NA	TRBV28	NA
CASSRFGPPDTQYF	TGTGCCAGTAGTAGATTCGGTCCTCCAGATACGCAGTATTTT	TRBJ2-3	NA	TRBV19	NA
CASSQQGAPGPQHF	TGTGCCAGCAGCCAACAGGGGGCTCCCGGGCCCCAGCATTTT	TRBJ1-5	TRBD1	TRBV3-1/TRBV3-2	few
CASSFFGQTSSYNSPLHF	TGTGCCAGCAGTTTTTTCGGACAGACCAGCTCCTATAATTCACCCCTCCACTTT	TRBJ1-6	NA	TRBV27	NA
CASSLVGRGHGANVLTF	TGCGCCAGCAGCTTGGTGGGAAGGGGACATGGGGCCAACGTCCTGACTTTC	TRBJ2-6	NA	TRBV5-1	NA
CASSLVTTGEDTQYF	TGTGCCAGCAGCTTGGTTACGACAGGAGAAGATACGCAGTATTTT	TRBJ2-3	NA	TRBV5-4	NA
CASSEEAGHSYEQYF	TGTGCCAGCAGTGAGGAAGCGGGGCATTCCTACGAGCAGTACTTC	TRBJ2-7	TRBD2	TRBV6-1	NA
CASSRGDYNSPLHF	TGTGCCAGCTCCCGGGGGGATTATAATTCACCCCTCCACTTT	TRBJ1-6	NA	TRBV6-5	few
CASSPGGVNYGYTF	TGTGCCAGCAGCCCGGGGGGCGTCAACTATGGCTACACCTTC	TRBJ1-2	NA	TRBV4-2	NA
CASSSRGLAGAGTGELFF	TGTGCCAGCAGCTCCAGGGGACTGGCGGGAGCGGGGACCGGGGAGCTGTTTTTT	TRBJ2-2	NA	TRBV7-3	NA
CSASRQQAGGGSNQPQHF	TGCAGTGCTAGTCGTCAGCAGGCGGGGGGGGGAAGCAATCAGCCCCAGCATTTT	TRBJ1-5	NA	TRBV20-1	NA